Listed below are T cell receptor beta chains from one sample, sequenced in a study of T cell repertoires in cytomegalovirus infection. Using its own MiXCR run on the reads, TCRdb lists one record per CDR3 protein. The profile shows 200,000 to 300,000 distinct CDR3 sequences, roughly 9% of them singletons. The sample consisted of PBMCs. The receptors originated from a human donor in good health (CMV status not recorded). Some clones in this sample may be carry-over from other donors' samples. The CDR3 runs from the conserved cysteine through the conserved F or W. The D gene is left open where the match is weak. The listing skips clone size in some rows; elsewhere it reads once, few, many or a size class.

V gene: TRBV7-2
D gene: NA
J gene: TRBJ1-5
clone size: many
CDR3 DNA: TGTGCCAGCAGCTCACGCCCGGCGTCTGGGACTAGCAATCAGCCCCAGCATTTT
CDR3 protein: CASSSRPASGTSNQPQHF

V gene: TRBV6-1
D gene: NA
J gene: TRBJ2-5
clone size: many
CDR3 DNA: TGTGCCAGCAGCCGAGCAGCATTAGCCCCTGAAGAGACCCAGTACTTC
CDR3 protein: CASSRAALAPEETQYF

V gene: TRBV12-3/TRBV12-4
D gene: TRBD1
J gene: TRBJ1-4
clone size: many
CDR3 DNA: TGTGCCAGCAGACCCGGGACAGGCCTCAATGAAAAACTGTTTTTT
CDR3 protein: CASRPGTGLNEKLFF

V gene: TRBV6-6
D gene: TRBD2
J gene: TRBJ2-1
clone size: NA
CDR3 DNA: TGTGCCAGCAGTACTAGCGGGGAGCAGTTCTTC
CDR3 protein: CASSTSGEQFF

V gene: TRBV20-1
D gene: NA
J gene: TRBJ2-7
clone size: many
CDR3 DNA: TGCAGTGCCCGCTGGTTCTCCGAGCAGTACTTC
CDR3 protein: CSARWFSEQYF

V gene: TRBV7-2
D gene: NA
J gene: TRBJ2-3
clone size: many
CDR3 DNA: TGTGCCAGCAGCTTCCGCACAGATACGCAGTATTTT
CDR3 protein: CASSFRTDTQYF

V gene: TRBV7-2
D gene: NA
J gene: TRBJ1-2
clone size: many
CDR3 DNA: TGTGCCAGCAGCTTAGCGCGGGAGGGGATGGCGGGCTACACCTTC
CDR3 protein: CASSLAREGMAGYTF

V gene: TRBV28
D gene: NA
J gene: TRBJ1-6
clone size: many
CDR3 DNA: TGTGCCAGCAGCAGTACGGGGACGAGCTCCTATAATTCACCCCTCCACTTT
CDR3 protein: CASSSTGTSSYNSPLHF

V gene: TRBV30
D gene: NA
J gene: TRBJ1-1
clone size: many
CDR3 DNA: TGTGCCTGGAGTGTAGTAGGTTACGGGAACCGACAGGCCCTCTTCGGGAACACTGAAGCTTTCTTT
CDR3 protein: CAWSVVGYGNRQALFGNTEAFF

V gene: TRBV7-8
D gene: TRBD1
J gene: TRBJ1-5
clone size: few
CDR3 DNA: TGTGCCAGCAGCTTATCGGGACAGCTTCTAAATCAGCCCCAGCATTTT
CDR3 protein: CASSLSGQLLNQPQHF

V gene: TRBV4-2
D gene: NA
J gene: TRBJ2-4
clone size: many
CDR3 DNA: TGTGCCAGCAGCCAAGATTGGCGAGGGGCGAATAACATTCAGTACTTC
CDR3 protein: CASSQDWRGANNIQYF

V gene: TRBV4-1
D gene: TRBD2
J gene: TRBJ2-1
clone size: many
CDR3 DNA: TGCGCCAGCAGCCAAGAGTCCCCCGGCGGGAGCTCCTACAATGAGCAGTTCTTC
CDR3 protein: CASSQESPGGSSYNEQFF

V gene: TRBV7-2
D gene: NA
J gene: TRBJ2-3
clone size: many
CDR3 DNA: TGTGCCAGCAGCTTAATGCGGACTAGCACAGATACGCAGTATTTT
CDR3 protein: CASSLMRTSTDTQYF

V gene: TRBV25-1
D gene: NA
J gene: TRBJ1-6
clone size: few
CDR3 DNA: TGTGCCAGCAGTGAATCCCAGGGTCGCGGTTCACCCCTCCACTTT
CDR3 protein: CASSESQGRGSPLHF

V gene: TRBV24-1
D gene: TRBD2
J gene: TRBJ2-5
clone size: once
CDR3 DNA: TGTGCCACCAGTGATTTGGGCGGGGGAGAGACCCAGTACTTC
CDR3 protein: CATSDLGGGETQYF

V gene: TRBV28
D gene: NA
J gene: TRBJ2-7
clone size: NA
CDR3 DNA: TGTGCCAGCAGTTCCCACCGGAGCGGGCCGCCCCCCTACGAGCAGTACTTC
CDR3 protein: CASSSHRSGPPPYEQYF

V gene: TRBV27
D gene: TRBD1
J gene: TRBJ2-5
clone size: NA
CDR3 DNA: TGTGCCAGCAGTAAATCCAGGGGGATCCGGTACCAAGAGACCCAGTGCTTC
CDR3 protein: CASSKSRGIRYQETQCF

V gene: TRBV7-9
D gene: TRBD1
J gene: TRBJ1-4
clone size: many
CDR3 DNA: TGTGCCAGCAGCCACAGGGGAATCGGAGAAAAACTGTTTTTT
CDR3 protein: CASSHRGIGEKLFF

V gene: TRBV24-1
D gene: NA
J gene: TRBJ2-2
clone size: NA
CDR3 DNA: TGTGCCACCAGTGACTTGAAAGGGGTCACCGGGGAGCTGTTTTTT
CDR3 protein: CATSDLKGVTGELFF

V gene: TRBV7-2
D gene: TRBD1
J gene: TRBJ1-2
clone size: NA
CDR3 DNA: TGTGCCAGCAGCGCGCTGAGGGGGCCAGGTGGCTACACCTTC
CDR3 protein: CASSALRGPGGYTF

V gene: TRBV9
D gene: NA
J gene: TRBJ2-6
clone size: NA
CDR3 DNA: TGTGCCAGCAGCCTAGTGGACTCTGGGGCCAACGTCCTGACTTTC
CDR3 protein: CASSLVDSGANVLTF

V gene: TRBV7-9
D gene: NA
J gene: TRBJ1-2
clone size: NA
CDR3 DNA: TGTGCCAGCAGCTTGGCGGGGGCAGGCTATGGCTACACCTTC
CDR3 protein: CASSLAGAGYGYTF

V gene: TRBV28
D gene: NA
J gene: TRBJ1-4
clone size: many
CDR3 DNA: TGTGCCAGCCTCCCTGGGGGAGGGGAAGAAAAACTGTTTTTT
CDR3 protein: CASLPGGGEEKLFF

V gene: TRBV4-3
D gene: TRBD2
J gene: TRBJ2-3
clone size: many
CDR3 DNA: TGCGCCAGCAGCGGCGGGGGGTCCACGCAGTATTTT
CDR3 protein: CASSGGGSTQYF

V gene: TRBV4-2
D gene: NA
J gene: TRBJ2-5
clone size: few
CDR3 DNA: TGTGCCAGCAGCCAAGTGCTAGCTGGGGGGGCACAAGAGACCCAGTACTTC
CDR3 protein: CASSQVLAGGAQETQYF

V gene: TRBV7-2
D gene: NA
J gene: TRBJ2-3
clone size: many
CDR3 DNA: TGTGCCAGCAGCACGAGGGCGAGGGGTTTGGCGGATACGCAGTATTTT
CDR3 protein: CASSTRARGLADTQYF

V gene: TRBV28
D gene: NA
J gene: TRBJ1-2
clone size: NA
CDR3 DNA: TGTGCCAGCAGTTTAGGGCAGCGTAGTAGCTATGGCTACACCTTC
CDR3 protein: CASSLGQRSSYGYTF

V gene: TRBV7-8
D gene: NA
J gene: TRBJ2-3
clone size: many
CDR3 DNA: TGTGCCAGCAGGGGCTGGAGCACAGATACGCAGTATTTT
CDR3 protein: CASRGWSTDTQYF

V gene: TRBV11-2
D gene: NA
J gene: TRBJ2-3
clone size: many
CDR3 DNA: TGTGCCAGCAGCTTAGCCCTTCAACACACAGATACGCAGTATTTT
CDR3 protein: CASSLALQHTDTQYF

V gene: TRBV19
D gene: NA
J gene: TRBJ2-1
clone size: many
CDR3 DNA: TGTGCCAGTAGTATAGATCTTATGGAAAGGCCCTACAATGAGCAGTTCTTC
CDR3 protein: CASSIDLMERPYNEQFF

V gene: TRBV28
D gene: NA
J gene: TRBJ1-5
clone size: many
CDR3 DNA: TGTGCCAGCAGGACGGGACACTACTATCAGCCCCAGCATTTT
CDR3 protein: CASRTGHYYQPQHF

V gene: TRBV19
D gene: TRBD2
J gene: TRBJ2-1
clone size: NA
CDR3 DNA: TGTGCCAGTAGTTCTCCGGGACTAGCGAGTCTCAATGAGCAGTTCTTC
CDR3 protein: CASSSPGLASLNEQFF

V gene: TRBV7-9
D gene: NA
J gene: TRBJ2-2
clone size: NA
CDR3 DNA: TGTGCCAGCAGCCCCGACACGAACACCGGGGAGCTGTTTTTT
CDR3 protein: CASSPDTNTGELFF

V gene: TRBV20-1
D gene: NA
J gene: TRBJ2-5
clone size: few
CDR3 DNA: TGCAGTGCTAGCCCAGGCGGGGAGACCCAGTACTTC
CDR3 protein: CSASPGGETQYF

V gene: TRBV7-9
D gene: NA
J gene: TRBJ2-1
clone size: NA
CDR3 DNA: TGTGCCAGCAGCGAACCCGGGACAATACAACCTCTGAGGTTCTTC
CDR3 protein: CASSEPGTIQPLRFF

V gene: TRBV7-2
D gene: NA
J gene: TRBJ1-1
clone size: many
CDR3 DNA: TGTGCCAGCAGCTTCCCTCAAGTGGGGGTTGGGACTGAAGCTTTCTTT
CDR3 protein: CASSFPQVGVGTEAFF

V gene: TRBV11-3
D gene: NA
J gene: TRBJ1-6
clone size: many
CDR3 DNA: TGTGCCAGCGCGCGTCTCTTGAATTCACCCCTCCACTTT
CDR3 protein: CASARLLNSPLHF

V gene: TRBV20-1
D gene: TRBD1
J gene: TRBJ2-5
clone size: NA
CDR3 DNA: TGCAGTGCTAGAGTCCTCCAGGGGGATGAGACCCAGTACTTC
CDR3 protein: CSARVLQGDETQYF

V gene: TRBV7-2
D gene: TRBD1
J gene: TRBJ2-1
clone size: many
CDR3 DNA: TGTGCCAGCAGCTTTAGACAGGGCGGTCTCTCAGAGCAGTTCTTC
CDR3 protein: CASSFRQGGLSEQFF

V gene: TRBV7-2
D gene: TRBD2
J gene: TRBJ2-5
clone size: many
CDR3 DNA: TGTGCCAGCCGGACTAGCGGGAGGCCGATAGAGACCCAGTACTTC
CDR3 protein: CASRTSGRPIETQYF

V gene: TRBV11-2
D gene: TRBD1
J gene: TRBJ2-5
clone size: NA
CDR3 DNA: TGTGCCAGCAGCTTACGGACAGGGGATTTGACAGAGACCCAGTACTTC
CDR3 protein: CASSLRTGDLTETQYF

V gene: TRBV7-2
D gene: NA
J gene: TRBJ1-1
clone size: many
CDR3 DNA: TGTGCCAGCAGCTCTTATTCGCGCACTGAAGCTTTCTTT
CDR3 protein: CASSSYSRTEAFF

V gene: TRBV6-2/TRBV6-3
D gene: TRBD2
J gene: TRBJ2-5
clone size: many
CDR3 DNA: TGTGCCAGCACCGGACTAGGACGGGCGCAAGAGACCCAGTACTTC
CDR3 protein: CASTGLGRAQETQYF

V gene: TRBV5-3
D gene: NA
J gene: TRBJ2-7
clone size: many
CDR3 DNA: TGTGCCAGCAGCCGTTTGTCGGGAAACGAGCAGTACTTC
CDR3 protein: CASSRLSGNEQYF

V gene: TRBV6-2/TRBV6-3
D gene: TRBD2
J gene: TRBJ2-2
clone size: many
CDR3 DNA: TGTGCCAGCAGTTCGGAGCGGGAGAACGGGGAGCTGTTTTTT
CDR3 protein: CASSSERENGELFF

V gene: TRBV5-1
D gene: NA
J gene: TRBJ2-6
clone size: few
CDR3 DNA: TGCGCCAGCAGCCAGGTCGTGGGGGCCAACGTCCTGACTTTC
CDR3 protein: CASSQVVGANVLTF

V gene: TRBV7-9
D gene: NA
J gene: TRBJ1-1
clone size: few
CDR3 DNA: TGTGCCAGCACCTTTGGCCAGGGGAACACTGAAGCTTTCTTT
CDR3 protein: CASTFGQGNTEAFF

V gene: TRBV5-1
D gene: NA
J gene: TRBJ2-5
clone size: NA
CDR3 DNA: TGCGCCAGCAGCTTAGCCCTTGAAACCGGGACCCAGTACTTC
CDR3 protein: CASSLALETGTQYF

V gene: TRBV20-1
D gene: NA
J gene: TRBJ1-5
clone size: many
CDR3 DNA: TGCAGTGCTAGTAGGGTCGGTCAGGGGAATCAGCCCCAGCATTTT
CDR3 protein: CSASRVGQGNQPQHF

V gene: TRBV10-3
D gene: TRBD1
J gene: TRBJ1-5
clone size: many
CDR3 DNA: TGTGCCGTATCCACAGGGGACCCAAATCAGCCCCAGCATTTT
CDR3 protein: CAVSTGDPNQPQHF

V gene: TRBV5-3
D gene: NA
J gene: TRBJ2-5
clone size: many
CDR3 DNA: TGTGCCAGCAGCTTGAGGGCATGGTCAGGGGTGGGGGGAAAGGAGACCCAGTACTTC
CDR3 protein: CASSLRAWSGVGGKETQYF

V gene: TRBV5-4
D gene: TRBD2
J gene: TRBJ2-5
clone size: few
CDR3 DNA: TGTGCCAGCAGCACACGCCCGACCTGGACTAGCGGGAGCCCGGAGACCCAGTACTTC
CDR3 protein: CASSTRPTWTSGSPETQYF

V gene: TRBV6-5
D gene: TRBD1
J gene: TRBJ1-3
clone size: NA
CDR3 DNA: TGTGCCAGCACCTCGACAGGGGGCCCTGGAAACACCATATATTTT
CDR3 protein: CASTSTGGPGNTIYF